These 5 T cell receptor beta chains were all obtained from the same sample, sequenced in a study of T cell clonotyping in hematopoietic cell transplantation. Measured with immunoSEQ multiplex PCR; TCRdb has only the in-frame clones, and not every one. Of some 35,000 clones listed, 90% to 95% are singletons. Time point given: recipient sample about 28 days before transplant, after cytoreduction. The input for sequencing was peripheral blood mononuclear cells, taken before stem cell transplant. The receptors stem from a man aged 35-49 years with chronic myeloid leukemia. Some clones in this sample may be carry-over from other donors' samples.

The gene calls are TRBV28 and TRBJ1-2, with no clear D. The CDR3 is 14 residues long. Trimming removed 4 bases from V and 2 bases from J, with 11 bases in between. The germline CDR1 and CDR2 sequences are MDHEN and SYDVKM. The CDR3 DNA reads TGTGCCAGCAGTTCAAGCCCCTTAAACTATGGCTACACCTTC. Protein product: CASSSSPLNYGYTF.

CDR3 amino acids: CASSPLQGEQPQHF. CDR3 DNA: TGTGCCAGCAGCCCACTGCAGGGGGAACAGCCCCAGCATTTT. The genes are TRBV7-2 and TRBJ1-5; 7 bases align to TRBD1. Looked up from germline, CDR1 is SGHTA and CDR2 is FQGNSA. The CDR3 loop spans 14 amino acids. With V trimmed by 5 bases and J by 7 bases, 8 bases remained unmatched.

The chain couples TRBV7-6 to TRBJ2-7; tentatively, D is TRBD1 (5 bases). V lost 2 bases to trimming and J lost 6 bases, with 23 bases between them. CDR3 size: 17 residues. The germline V gene encodes CDR1 SGHVS and CDR2 FNYEAQ. In DNA form, the CDR3 reads TGTGCCAGCAGCTTAAATCGACCGAGGCAGGGAAGGGGCGAGCAGTACTTC. Translation: CASSLNRPRQGRGEQYF.

The genes are TRBV7-6 and TRBJ2-2, with 7 nucleotides matching TRBD2. The CDR3 extends over 17 amino acids. Germline V lookup: CDR1 SGHVS, CDR2 FNYEAQ. Germline trimming cut 4 bases from V and 0 bases from J; bases unmatched to any gene: 8. CDR3 sequence (DNA): TGTGCCAGCAGCTCTAGCCAAGCGGGGTCGAACACCGGGGAGCTGTTTTTT. Protein: CASSSSQAGSNTGELFF.

The chain employs TRBV25-1 and TRBJ2-1; 9 nucleotides align to TRBD1. The CDR3 totals 17 residues. Looked up from germline, CDR1 is MGHDK and CDR2 is SYGVNS. V shed 5 bases, J shed 6 bases, and the junction held 14 bases outside the gene matches. The CDR3 region is CASSSRPPGQGFNEQFF. CDR3 DNA sequence: TGTGCCAGCAGTTCCAGGCCTCCGGGACAGGGTTTCAATGAGCAGTTCTTC.